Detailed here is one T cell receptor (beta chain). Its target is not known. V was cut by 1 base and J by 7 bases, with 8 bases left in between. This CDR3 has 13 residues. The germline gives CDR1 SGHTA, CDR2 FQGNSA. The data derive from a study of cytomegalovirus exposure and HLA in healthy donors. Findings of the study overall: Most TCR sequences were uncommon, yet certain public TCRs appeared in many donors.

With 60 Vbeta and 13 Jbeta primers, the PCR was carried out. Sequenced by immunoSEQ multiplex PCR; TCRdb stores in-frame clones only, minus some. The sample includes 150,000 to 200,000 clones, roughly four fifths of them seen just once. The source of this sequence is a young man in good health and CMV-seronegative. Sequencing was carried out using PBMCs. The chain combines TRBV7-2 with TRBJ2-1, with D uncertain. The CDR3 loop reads CASSLDFLNEQFF. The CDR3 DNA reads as TGTGCCAGCAGCTTAGACTTTCTTAATGAGCAGTTCTTC.